The 15 T cell receptor beta chains in this list originate from one sample, sequenced in a study of T cell responses to AZD1222 COVID-19 vaccine (dated by TCRdb to the early 2020s). Library preparation employed the immunoSEQ multiplex PCR assay. Drawn from immuneACCESS, this table holds only the in-frame rearrangements with V and J called that TCRdb kept. Clones are partly lost; checked studies trace under half to an unresolved V gene and leave the rest unexplained. Across this sample there are about 96,000 clones, with 70% to 90% seen only once. Of the sample, 1.5% to 2% falls within the top ten clones. According to the study, the label for this sample's time point signals: baseline before first vaccination. Sequencing was performed on peripheral blood, taken on day 0 of AZD1222 vaccination. These receptor sequences come from an adult in good health.

The chain uses TRBV5-1 and TRBJ1-4; the match to TRBD1 covers 12 bases. Trimming cost V 5 bases and J 12 bases; bases outside gene matches: 11. CDR1 is SGHRS and CDR2 is YFSETQ in the germline V gene. The CDR3 spans 15 residues. DNA for the CDR3: TGCGCCAGCAGTCTTACCCCGGGACAGGGGGCGGAACTGTTTTTT. Translated: CASSLTPGQGAELFF.

This chain's CDR3 is CASSDLDTNNEQFF. In DNA, the CDR3 is TGCGCCAGCAGTGACTTGGACACCAACAATGAGCAGTTCTTC. The chain employs TRBV10-2 and TRBJ2-1, with D perhaps matching TRBD1 (5 bases). The CDR3 loop spans 14 amino acids. V lost 3 bases to trimming and J lost 5 bases, with 11 bases between them. Per the germline V gene, CDR1 is WSHSY and CDR2 is SAAADI.

V usage is TRBV5-3 and J usage is TRBJ1-1, with D unresolved. TRBV5-3 is an ORF, with its function uncertain. CDR3 length: 13 amino acids. The germline V and J ends were trimmed by 3 bases and 5 bases, with 11 bases remaining between them. CDR3 in DNA: TGTGCCAGAAGCTACGGGAACCGGACTGAAGCTTTCTTT. Protein sequence: CARSYGNRTEAFF.

The rearrangement uses TRBV5-1 and TRBJ2-7; 7 positions match TRBD1. Per the germline V gene, CDR1 is SGHRS and CDR2 is YFSETQ. Unmatched junction bases numbered 9, after V lost 5 bases and J lost 1 base. This CDR3 has 15 amino acids. Written as DNA, the CDR3 is TGCGCCAGCAGGCATCCGGGACAGTCGTCCTACGAGCAGTACTTC. This gives the protein CASRHPGQSSYEQYF. Combining the CDR3 with reference TRBV5-1 and TRBJ2-7 gives the whole variable domain KAGVTQTPRYLIKTRGQQVTLSCSPISGHRSVSWYQQTPGQGLQFLFEYFSETQRNKGNFPGRFSGRQFSNSRSEMNVSTLELGDSALYLCASRHPGQSSYEQYFGPGTRLTVT.

The chain recombines TRBV4-1 with TRBJ1-1; 11 nucleotides agree with TRBD1. The CDR3 sequence is 14 residues long. V lost 4 bases and J lost 10; bases outside the gene matches: 8. Per germline, CDR1 MGHRA and CDR2 YSYEKL. Written as DNA, the CDR3 is TGCGCCAGCAGCCTCTTGACCGGGACAGGGGGAGCTTTCTTT. Encoded protein: CASSLLTGTGGAFF.

The chain couples TRBV7-2 to TRBJ2-7; D is perhaps TRBD1 (6 bases). CDR3 length: 14 amino acids. CDR1 SGHTA and CDR2 FQGNSA come from the germline V gene. Trimming pared 6 bases from V and 2 bases from J, leaving 14 bases between. The CDR3 is CASSNHRAAYEQYF. CDR3 DNA: TGTGCCAGCAGTAACCACAGGGCCGCCTACGAGCAGTACTTC.

This clone was observed once. V gene TRBV7-6 combines with J gene TRBJ2-5, with 12 bases lining up with TRBD1. Germline V gene data show CDR1 as SGHVS and CDR2 as FNYEAQ. The V and J ends lost 9 bases and 4 bases, in that order; junction bases with no gene match: 9. This CDR3 region has 15 residues. CDR3: CASTSGTGGRETQYF. CDR3 coding DNA: TGTGCCAGTACCTCCGGGACAGGGGGCCGAGAGACCCAGTACTTC.

The chain recombines TRBV5-4 with TRBJ1-2; possible D gene TRBD1, 5 bases. Germline V gives CDR1 SGHNT, CDR2 YYREEE (reference sequence). This CDR3 is 12 amino acids long. V lost 4 bases to trimming and J lost 4 bases, with 8 bases between them. CDR3 in DNA: TGTGCCAGCAGCCCAGACAGCTATGGCTACACCTTC. Amino acid sequence: CASSPDSYGYTF. Using reference TRBV5-4 and TRBJ1-2 for the parts outside the CDR3, the full variable domain is ETGVTQSPTHLIKTRGQQVTLRCSSQSGHNTVSWYQQALGQGPQFIFQYYREEENGRGNFPPRFSGLQFPNYSSELNVNALELDDSALYLCASSPDSYGYTFGSGTRLTVV.

The V gene is TRBV7-9, the J gene TRBJ1-2; tentatively, D is TRBD1 (6 bases). The germline CDR1 and CDR2 sequences are SEHNR and FQNEAQ (reference sequence). The germline V and J ends were trimmed by 5 bases and 7 bases, with 23 bases remaining between them. CDR3 length equals 16 residues. CDR3 nucleotides: TGTGCCAGCAGCACGACAGGCCAATCTTTCCTATCTGGCTACACCTTC. Translating gives CASSTTGQSFLSGYTF.

In this sample, this clone turned up a few times. For the CDR3, the DNA is TGTGCCAGCAGATTTACAGGGGACAATGAGCAGTTCTTC. Amino acid sequence: CASRFTGDNEQFF. The chain employs TRBV11-2 and TRBJ2-1, with TRBD1 matching over 7 bases. J gave up 5 bases and V 6 bases, and 4 bases lay outside the gene matches. The CDR3 is 13 residues long. Germline CDR1 reads SGHAT; CDR2 reads FQNNGV.

The chain joins TRBV7-2 to TRBJ2-7; 10 bases align to TRBD1. V was pared by 5 bases and J by 4 bases, with 8 bases of the junction left unmatched. The CDR3 is 15 amino acids. Per germline, CDR1 SGHTA and CDR2 FQGNSA. As DNA, the CDR3 is TGTGCCAGCAGCCTTTTGCCGGGACAGGGGTACGAGCAGTACTTC. Translating gives CASSLLPGQGYEQYF.

The CDR3 here is CASSLTGYTEAFF. As DNA, the CDR3 is TGTGCCAGCAGTCTCACAGGGTACACTGAAGCTTTCTTT. The V call is TRBV12-3 or TRBV12-4, the J call TRBJ1-1, with D possibly TRBD1 on 6 matching bases. V was shortened by 5 bases and J by 3 bases, with 10 bases between the two germline ends. This CDR3 is built from 13 residues.

This chain joins TRBV5-1 and TRBJ1-2; tentatively, D is TRBD1 (5 bases). Trimming removed 0 bases at V and 8 bases at J, with 11 bases between. CDR1 is SGHRS and CDR2 is YFSETQ in the germline V gene. This CDR3 contains 13 residues. The CDR3 loop is CASSLVGGDGYTF. DNA of the CDR3: TGCGCCAGCAGCTTGGTTGGGGGTGACGGCTACACCTTC.

The rearrangement uses TRBV2 and TRBJ2-3; 9 bases line up with TRBD2. Germline lookup yields CDR1 SNHLY and CDR2 FYNNEI. The CDR3 runs to 16 residues. V shed 6 bases, J shed 2 bases, and the junction held 9 bases outside the gene matches. CDR3 bases: TGTGCCAGCAGCCAAAGGGGCGGGGGGGCCACAGATACGCAGTATTTT. It is translated as CASSQRGGGATDTQYF.

The chain has TRBV5-1 and TRBJ2-3; D is possibly TRBD2 (6 bases). CDR3 size: 15 residues. Trimming removed 4 bases from V and 0 bases from J, with 12 bases in between. Germline values: CDR1 SGHRS, CDR2 YFSETQ. In nucleotides, the CDR3 is TGCGCCAGCAGCCCATTAAGCGGGAGCACAGATACGCAGTATTTT. It is translated as CASSPLSGSTDTQYF.